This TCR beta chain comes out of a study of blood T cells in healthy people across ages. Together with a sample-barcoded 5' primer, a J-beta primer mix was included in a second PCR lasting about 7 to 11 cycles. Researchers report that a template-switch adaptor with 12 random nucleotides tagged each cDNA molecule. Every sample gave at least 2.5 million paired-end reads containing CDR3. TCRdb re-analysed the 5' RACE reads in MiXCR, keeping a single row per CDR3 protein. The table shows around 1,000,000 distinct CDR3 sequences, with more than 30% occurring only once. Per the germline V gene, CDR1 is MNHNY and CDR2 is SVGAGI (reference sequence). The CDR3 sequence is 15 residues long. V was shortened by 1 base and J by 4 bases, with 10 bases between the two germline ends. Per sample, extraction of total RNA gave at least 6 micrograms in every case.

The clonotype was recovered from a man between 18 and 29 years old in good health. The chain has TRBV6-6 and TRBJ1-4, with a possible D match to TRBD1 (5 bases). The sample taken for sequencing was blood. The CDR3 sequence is CASSYLQGLNEKLFF. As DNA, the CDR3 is TGTGCCAGCAGTTACTTGCAGGGCCTTAATGAAAAACTGTTTTTT.